The 3 T cell receptor beta chains below were found in one sample sequenced in a study of tumor-infiltrating lymphocytes in glioblastoma multiforme. TCRB libraries came from RNA via three nested multiplex PCR rounds. TCRdb passed the multiplex PCR reads through MiXCR, listing each CDR3 protein once. The sample has approximately 20,000 distinct CDR3 sequences; 65% to 80% are singletons. The sequenced sample was peripheral blood. Source of these receptors: a male donor with glioblastoma.

The chain combines TRBV6-2 or TRBV6-3 with TRBJ1-1; 8 bases are a match to TRBD1. The J segment lost 5 bases and the V segment lost 5 bases, leaving 13 bases of the junction unmatched. The CDR3 is 16 amino acids. From germline, CDR1 is MNHEY and CDR2 SVGEGT. The CDR3: CASSQPPGQGTTEAFF. CDR3 bases: TGTGCCAGCAGTCAACCCCCAGGACAGGGCACGACTGAAGCTTTCTTT.

As concerns this clonotype: Germline is not matched at one junction end, which may reflect a read error. J is TRBJ1-1 and V is TRBV29-1; the D gene is possibly TRBD1 (6 bases). The CDR3 sequence is 13 residues long. Germline V gene data show CDR1 as SQVTM and CDR2 as ANQGSEA. The CDR3 loop reads CSVEAGVVTEDFF. The CDR3 DNA follows: TGCAGCGTTGAAGCAGGGGTAGTCACTGAAGATTTCTTT.

Many counts were recorded for this clonotype. The CDR3 here is CASSQTGVRHTDTQYF. The DNA for the CDR3 is TGCGCCAGCAGCCAGACAGGGGTGCGGCACACAGATACGCAGTATTTT. This chain connects TRBV4-1 to TRBJ2-3; 8 bases match TRBD1. The V gene's germline CDR1 is MGHRA and CDR2 YSYEKL. The trim removed 3 bases at V and 2 bases at J, leaving 7 bases unmatched. CDR3 length equals 16 residues.